The rows below give T cell receptor beta chains drawn from one sample of a study of beta chain features in type 1 diabetes. Sequencing was performed with immunoSEQ multiplex PCR; in TCRdb, only in-frame clones are kept and a portion is missing. This table has just over 600,000 clones, less than 20% appearing once. The specimen was naive CD4+ T cells from blood. The receptors were gathered from a man younger than 30 in good health. CDR3s include the opening cysteine and the closing phenylalanine or tryptophan. A D gene is named only where the DNA matches it firmly. Clone size is given for some rows only: seen once, a few or many times, or a class if the clone is expanded.

v_call: TRBV10-3
d_call: TRBD2
j_call: TRBJ2-1
clone_size: few
cdr3_aa: CAIRGTSGLYNEQFF
cdr3_nt: TGTGCCATCAGGGGGACTAGCGGACTCTACAATGAGCAGTTCTTC

v_call: TRBV6-5
d_call: TRBD1
j_call: TRBJ2-3
clone_size: few
cdr3_aa: CASSPRDRGLDTQYF
cdr3_nt: TGTGCCAGCAGTCCTCGGGACAGGGGTTTAGATACGCAGTATTTT

v_call: TRBV28
d_call: NA
j_call: TRBJ2-3
clone_size: few
cdr3_aa: CASSYQETYTDTQYF
cdr3_nt: TGTGCCAGCAGTTATCAGGAGACCTACACAGATACGCAGTATTTT

v_call: TRBV7-2
d_call: NA
j_call: TRBJ1-1
clone_size: NA
cdr3_aa: CASTQGAADWGIPEAFF
cdr3_nt: TGTGCCAGCACTCAGGGCGCAGCAGATTGGGGAATCCCTGAAGCTTTCTTT

v_call: TRBV9
d_call: TRBD1
j_call: TRBJ1-5
clone_size: few
cdr3_aa: CASSPRTGRKGSGQPQHF
cdr3_nt: TGTGCCAGCAGCCCCCGGACAGGGAGAAAAGGGAGTGGTCAGCCCCAGCATTTT

v_call: TRBV7-3
d_call: NA
j_call: TRBJ2-1
clone_size: NA
cdr3_aa: CASSAVSYNEQFF
cdr3_nt: TGTGCCAGCAGCGCCGTCTCCTACAATGAGCAGTTCTTC

v_call: TRBV19
d_call: TRBD2
j_call: TRBJ2-1
clone_size: NA
cdr3_aa: CASSTWTSGRISNEQFF
cdr3_nt: TGTGCCAGTAGTACCTGGACTAGCGGGAGGATTTCCAATGAGCAGTTCTTC

v_call: TRBV2
d_call: NA
j_call: TRBJ2-7
clone_size: few
cdr3_aa: CASSFQVGEQYF
cdr3_nt: TGTGCCAGCAGTTTTCAGGTGGGCGAGCAGTACTTC

v_call: TRBV28
d_call: TRBD1
j_call: TRBJ2-3
clone_size: NA
cdr3_aa: CASKGQGRDTQYF
cdr3_nt: TGTGCCAGCAAAGGACAGGGCCGGGATACGCAGTATTTT

v_call: TRBV2
d_call: NA
j_call: TRBJ2-1
clone_size: NA
cdr3_aa: CASPSSREYNEQFF
cdr3_nt: TGTGCCAGCCCCTCAAGCCGGGAATACAATGAGCAGTTCTTC

v_call: TRBV5-8
d_call: NA
j_call: TRBJ2-2
clone_size: NA
cdr3_aa: CASSHTKGTYNTGELFF
cdr3_nt: TGTGCCAGCAGCCACACAAAAGGGACGTATAACACCGGGGAGCTGTTTTTT

v_call: TRBV28
d_call: NA
j_call: TRBJ1-5
clone_size: NA
cdr3_aa: CASSLIEGFGNQPQHF
cdr3_nt: TGTGCCAGCAGTCTAATAGAAGGCTTTGGCAATCAGCCCCAGCATTTT

v_call: TRBV19
d_call: NA
j_call: TRBJ1-1
clone_size: NA
cdr3_aa: CASSHRVPEAFF
cdr3_nt: TGTGCCAGTAGTCACAGGGTTCCTGAAGCTTTCTTT

v_call: TRBV9
d_call: NA
j_call: TRBJ2-3
clone_size: few
cdr3_aa: CASSIRPVYTDTQYF
cdr3_nt: TGTGCCAGCAGCATCCGACCAGTGTACACAGATACGCAGTATTTT

v_call: TRBV7-2
d_call: TRBD1
j_call: TRBJ2-1
clone_size: few
cdr3_aa: CASSLGLRQGAYEQFF
cdr3_nt: TGTGCCAGCAGCTTAGGTCTGCGACAGGGGGCCTATGAGCAGTTCTTC

v_call: TRBV4-2
d_call: TRBD1
j_call: TRBJ2-2
clone_size: few
cdr3_aa: CASSQDRDRRNTGELFF
cdr3_nt: TGTGCCAGCAGCCAAGATAGGGACAGGAGGAACACCGGGGAGCTGTTTTTT

v_call: TRBV25-1
d_call: TRBD1
j_call: TRBJ2-1
clone_size: few
cdr3_aa: CASSEFRGQGNEQFF
cdr3_nt: TGTGCCAGCAGTGAATTCAGGGGGCAGGGGAATGAGCAGTTCTTC

v_call: TRBV7-9
d_call: NA
j_call: TRBJ2-5
clone_size: few
cdr3_aa: CASSGETQYF
cdr3_nt: TGTGCCAGCAGCGGTGAGACCCAGTACTTC

v_call: TRBV18
d_call: NA
j_call: TRBJ1-1
clone_size: NA
cdr3_aa: CASSAGNTEAFF
cdr3_nt: TGTGCCAGCTCAGCAGGGAACACTGAAGCTTTCTTT

v_call: TRBV4-3
d_call: TRBD2
j_call: TRBJ2-3
clone_size: NA
cdr3_aa: CASSQDSAGGPNTQYF
cdr3_nt: TGCGCCAGCAGCCAAGATTCAGCGGGGGGGCCTAATACGCAGTATTTT